A selection of T cell receptor beta chains follows, all from one sample in a study of blood T cell repertoires in COVID-19. Method: immunoSEQ multiplex PCR; TCRdb's copy keeps in-frame clones and lacks some. Among a few hundred thousand clones, around 84% were seen once, and the ten largest hold approximately 4%. The sequenced material came from PBMCs or T cells enriched from blood (not recorded which). These TCRs come from a young man with acute COVID-19. The CDR3 runs from the conserved cysteine through the conserved F or W. The D gene is left open where the match is weak. Not every row has a clone size; where given, it reads once, few, many or a size class.

j_call	d_call	clone_size	v_call	cdr3_nt	cdr3_aa
TRBJ2-5	NA	few	TRBV5-1	TGCGCCAGCAGCTTGGGTAGCGGCCAAGAGACCCAGTACTTC	CASSLGSGQETQYF
TRBJ1-5	NA	NA	TRBV6-1	TGTGCCAGCAGTGAAGCGCTTAGGACACACCTCAATCAGCCCCAGCATTTT	CASSEALRTHLNQPQHF
TRBJ1-2	NA	NA	TRBV19	TGTGCCAGTAGGAGCAACAAACGGGGTGGCTATGGCTACACCTTC	CASRSNKRGGYGYTF
TRBJ2-3	TRBD2	NA	TRBV11-3	TGTGCCAGCAGCTTAGATCTTCGGGAGGGGGTAGATACGCAGTATTTT	CASSLDLREGVDTQYF
TRBJ1-1	NA	NA	TRBV27	TGTGCCAGCAGTTTATCCGGGATGAACACTGAAGCTTTCTTT	CASSLSGMNTEAFF
TRBJ2-3	NA	NA	TRBV2	TGTGCCAGCAGTGAGGGGAGGAGCACAGATACGCAGTATTTT	CASSEGRSTDTQYF
TRBJ2-1	TRBD1	NA	TRBV24-1	TGTGCCACCAGTGACTCCCGGGACAGGGATCGTTGTGAGCAGTTCTTC	CATSDSRDRDRCEQFF
TRBJ1-1	NA	NA	TRBV18	TGTGCCAGCTCCTCCGGGACATCGAACACTGAAGCTTTCTTT	CASSSGTSNTEAFF
TRBJ1-3	NA	NA	TRBV2	TGTGCCAGCAGTGCTGGGGAGCGCACCATATATTTT	CASSAGERTIYF
TRBJ1-2	NA	NA	TRBV12-3/TRBV12-4	TGTGCCAGCAGTTTATTCCGGGGCTACACCTTC	CASSLFRGYTF
TRBJ1-1	NA	NA	TRBV3-1/TRBV3-2	TGTGCCAGCAGCCAAGTTGCGGGTGAAGCTTTCTTT	CASSQVAGEAFF
TRBJ2-1	TRBD1	few	TRBV11-2	TGTGCCAGCAGCTTAACACAGGGGGTATACAATGAGCAGTTCTTC	CASSLTQGVYNEQFF
TRBJ2-1	NA	NA	TRBV12-3/TRBV12-4	TGTGCCAGCACCGGGACCTACAATGAGCAGTTCTTC	CASTGTYNEQFF
TRBJ2-3	TRBD2	NA	TRBV7-9	TGTGCCAGCAGCCTCCTCGGTAGCGGGATCCCAGATACGCAGTATTTT	CASSLLGSGIPDTQYF
TRBJ1-5	TRBD1	NA	TRBV5-1	TGCGCCAGCAGCCGGACAGGGGATAGCAATCAGCCCCAGCATTTT	CASSRTGDSNQPQHF
TRBJ1-2	TRBD1	NA	TRBV24-1	TGTGCCACCAGTGAGAGGACAGGGCATGGCTACACCTTC	CATSERTGHGYTF
TRBJ1-2	NA	few	TRBV27	TGTGCCAGCAGTTTGTCAGGCTATGGCTACACCTTC	CASSLSGYGYTF
TRBJ2-2	TRBD1	NA	TRBV4-3	TGCGCCAGCAGCCAGGGGACAGGGAGCACCGGGGAGCTGTTTTTT	CASSQGTGSTGELFF
TRBJ2-1	TRBD1	NA	TRBV19	TGTGCCAGTAGCGGGACAGAAAGGGTCAATGAGCAGTTCTTC	CASSGTERVNEQFF
TRBJ1-2	NA	few	TRBV19	TGTGCCAGTAGTATAATAAGGGGCAGGGGCGATGGCTACACCTTC	CASSIIRGRGDGYTF
TRBJ1-5	NA	NA	TRBV6-2/TRBV6-3	TGTGCCAGCAGTGGCGGACATAGCAATCAGCCCCAGCATTTT	CASSGGHSNQPQHF
TRBJ2-2	NA	NA	TRBV19	TGTGCCAGTAGTATAGGTCCGTCCACCGGGGAGCTGTTTTTT	CASSIGPSTGELFF
TRBJ1-2	NA	NA	TRBV18	TGTGCCAGCTCACCAGGCGGGGGGCACTATGGCTACACCTTC	CASSPGGGHYGYTF
TRBJ2-1	TRBD2	once	TRBV11-2	TGTGCCAGCAGCGCGGGACTAAGATCAGATGAGCAGTTCTTC	CASSAGLRSDEQFF
TRBJ1-2	NA	NA	TRBV28	TGTGCCAGCAGTTTAAGCGGGGCGTTATTTGGCTACACCTTC	CASSLSGALFGYTF
TRBJ2-2	NA	NA	TRBV7-8	TGTGCCAGCAGTAGTAATGCCAGAGCGGGGGAGCTGTTTTTT	CASSSNARAGELFF
TRBJ2-5	TRBD1	NA	TRBV6-5	TGTGCCAGCAGCTTTTCCGGGACAGGCCAAGAGACCCAGTACTTC	CASSFSGTGQETQYF
TRBJ2-1	NA	NA	TRBV23-1	TGCGCCAGGATAAAATCAGGGTTCCACAATGAGCAGTTCTTC	CARIKSGFHNEQFF
TRBJ2-1	NA	few	TRBV7-9	TGTGCCAGCAGCCCCTCTAGCGGGACAGGGGCAGGGCAGTTCTTC	CASSPSSGTGAGQFF